This T cell receptor beta chain is drawn from a study of cytomegalovirus exposure and HLA in healthy donors. Study overall: A prior analysis found 117 million unique TCR beta sequences from 170 million or so T cells.

CDR3 size: 12 residues. V lost 7 bases to trimming and J lost 1 base, with 7 bases between them. Germline CDR1 and CDR2: MNHNS and SASEGT. This PCR relied on a set of 60 Vbeta primers and 13 Jbeta primers. The method was immunoSEQ multiplex PCR; TCRdb's version includes in-frame clones alone and lacks a portion of them. The repertoire holds approximately 190,000 clones, with 83% as singletons. The sample consisted of PBMCs. The J gene is TRBJ2-5, the V gene TRBV6-1; perhaps TRBD1 as D (6 bases). The sequence came from a man in his forties or fifties in good health and CMV-seropositive. DNA for the CDR3: TGTGCCAGCACGGACAGCCAAGAGACCCAGTACTTC. It is translated as CASTDSQETQYF.